Listed below are T cell receptor beta chains from one sample, sequenced in a study of cytomegalovirus exposure and HLA in healthy donors. Sequencing used immunoSEQ multiplex PCR; TCRdb keeps in-frame clones, though not all of them. Here the sample spans around 140,000 clones, approximately 10% being singletons. The material sequenced was PBMCs. Every receptor here comes from a woman aged 40 to 55 in good health and CMV-seropositive. CDR3s include the opening cysteine and the closing phenylalanine or tryptophan. The order of the fields is clone size, J gene, D gene, V gene, CDR3 DNA, CDR3 protein. The D gene is left open where the match is weak. Clone size, where shown, is once, few, many, or a class for clones that have expanded.

size: few; J: TRBJ2-7; D: TRBD1; V: TRBV7-9; DNA: TGTGCCAGCAGCCCCCAGACAGGGAACTACGAGCAGTACTTC; CDR3: CASSPQTGNYEQYF
size: .; J: TRBJ2-7; D: TRBD2; V: TRBV5-6; DNA: TGTGCCAGCAGCTTGGGGCGGGGGGGCCCCTACGAGCAGTACTTC; CDR3: CASSLGRGGPYEQYF
size: few; J: TRBJ1-1; D: .; V: TRBV19; DNA: TGTGCCGTTAATCGGGGGAGGAACACTGAAGCTTTCTTT; CDR3: CAVNRGRNTEAFF
size: .; J: TRBJ2-1; D: TRBD2; V: TRBV4-1; DNA: TGCGCCAGCAGCCAAGAAGCGGGGCCAGGGTACAATGAGCAGTTCTTC; CDR3: CASSQEAGPGYNEQFF
size: .; J: TRBJ1-5; D: TRBD1; V: TRBV19; DNA: TGTGCCAGTAGCCTTGACCGGGACAGGGGGGTGGACAATCAGCCCCAGCATTTT; CDR3: CASSLDRDRGVDNQPQHF
size: .; J: TRBJ2-2; D: TRBD1; V: TRBV5-1; DNA: TGCGCCAGCAGCTTGGCGGGGGACAGGCGAACCGGGGAGCTGTTTTTT; CDR3: CASSLAGDRRTGELFF
size: .; J: TRBJ1-4; D: TRBD1; V: TRBV2; DNA: TGTGCCAGCAGTACAGGGGGTCAGAACGAAAAACTGTTTTTT; CDR3: CASSTGGQNEKLFF
size: few; J: TRBJ2-7; D: TRBD1; V: TRBV18; DNA: TGTGCCAGCTCACCGAGACTCTCTGTTCTCAGGGGGTATTACGAGCAGTACTTC; CDR3: CASSPRLSVLRGYYEQYF
size: .; J: TRBJ1-6; D: .; V: TRBV7-6; DNA: TGTGCCAGCAGCTTAGATCAGGGTTCACCCCTCCACTTT; CDR3: CASSLDQGSPLHF
size: few; J: TRBJ2-7; D: .; V: TRBV4-3; DNA: TGCGCCAGCAGCCAAGTATTCAGGAGGGGCGAGCAGTACTTC; CDR3: CASSQVFRRGEQYF
size: .; J: TRBJ2-5; D: .; V: TRBV13; DNA: TGTGCCAGCAGCCGTGTGCGGGACCAAGAGACCCAGTACTTC; CDR3: CASSRVRDQETQYF
size: .; J: TRBJ2-7; D: TRBD1; V: TRBV27; DNA: TGTGCCAGCAGCTCCATCTCAGGGGGCGAGCAGTACTTC; CDR3: CASSSISGGEQYF
size: .; J: TRBJ2-5; D: TRBD2; V: TRBV19; DNA: TGTGCCAGTGGGGGGGTACAAGAGACCCAGTACTTC; CDR3: CASGGVQETQYF
size: many; J: TRBJ1-1; D: .; V: TRBV18; DNA: TGTGCCAGCTCACCCGGGTTGAACACTGAAGCTTTCTTT; CDR3: CASSPGLNTEAFF
size: few; J: TRBJ2-1; D: TRBD1; V: TRBV4-2; DNA: TGTGCCAGCAGGGGACAGGGCGTTGAGCAGTTCTTC; CDR3: CASRGQGVEQFF
size: few; J: TRBJ2-2; D: .; V: TRBV5-4; DNA: TGTGCCAGCAGCCTAGTGACGGCGAACACCGGGGAGCTGTTTTTT; CDR3: CASSLVTANTGELFF
size: .; J: TRBJ1-1; D: .; V: TRBV10-3; DNA: TGTGCCATCACGGCGGGCACTGAAGCTTTCTTT; CDR3: CAITAGTEAFF
size: .; J: TRBJ1-2; D: .; V: TRBV19; DNA: TGTGCCAGTAGCTTGACAGGCGGCTATGGCTACACCTTC; CDR3: CASSLTGGYGYTF
size: few; J: TRBJ2-7; D: TRBD2; V: TRBV29-1; DNA: TGCAGCGTTGAAGTGCGGGGGGGAAGTTACGAGCAGTACTTC; CDR3: CSVEVRGGSYEQYF
size: few; J: TRBJ2-1; D: TRBD2; V: TRBV7-9; DNA: TGTGCCAGCAGCTTAGCCTCCGGGACTAGCGGTGAGCAGTTCTTC; CDR3: CASSLASGTSGEQFF
size: few; J: TRBJ2-5; D: .; V: TRBV13; DNA: TGTGCCAGCAGCCCTCCGGGGACAAGGATAGAGACCCAGTACTTC; CDR3: CASSPPGTRIETQYF
size: .; J: TRBJ2-7; D: .; V: TRBV7-2; DNA: TGTGCCAGCAGCTTAGTTAATCAGGCAGGGCTTTACGAGCAGTACTTC; CDR3: CASSLVNQAGLYEQYF
size: .; J: TRBJ2-2; D: TRBD2; V: TRBV7-3; DNA: TGTGCCAGCAGCCCTAAAGGGATCCCCGGACTAGTCTTTGGAGCCGGGGAGCTGTTTTTT; CDR3: CASSPKGIPGLVFGAGELFF
size: .; J: TRBJ2-1; D: .; V: TRBV6-5; DNA: TGTGCCAGCAGTTACTCTAGACTGAGCTCCTATAATGAGCAGTTCTTC; CDR3: CASSYSRLSSYNEQFF
size: few; J: TRBJ1-1; D: .; V: TRBV5-1; DNA: TGCGCCAGCAGCCCGGCGGCAGGGGCTATGAACACTGAAGCTTTCTTT; CDR3: CASSPAAGAMNTEAFF
size: few; J: TRBJ1-2; D: .; V: TRBV7-2; DNA: TGTGCCAGCAGCGTGCGATTGGGGGGGACTAACTATGGCTACACCTTC; CDR3: CASSVRLGGTNYGYTF
size: .; J: TRBJ1-1; D: .; V: TRBV7-2; DNA: TGTGCCAGCAGCTGGGGACAGAACACTGAAGCTTTCTTT; CDR3: CASSWGQNTEAFF
size: .; J: TRBJ1-2; D: TRBD1; V: TRBV7-2; DNA: TGTGCCAGCAGCGTTGACAGGGATGGCGGCTACACCTTC; CDR3: CASSVDRDGGYTF
size: many; J: TRBJ1-5; D: .; V: TRBV2; DNA: TGTGCCAGCAGTGCGGACAGTAGCAATCAGCCCCAGCATTTT; CDR3: CASSADSSNQPQHF
size: few; J: TRBJ1-6; D: .; V: TRBV27; DNA: TGTGCCAGCAGTTTTACCTCTGTTCAGGGGAATTCACCCCTCCACTTT; CDR3: CASSFTSVQGNSPLHF
size: few; J: TRBJ2-3; D: .; V: TRBV2; DNA: TGTGCCAGCAGTCCCCCTAAGACTAGTCTGGATACGCAGTATTTT; CDR3: CASSPPKTSLDTQYF